This is a list of T cell receptor beta chains from one sample in a study of patients and donors after allogeneic stem cell transplantation. Using its own MiXCR run on the RT-PCR reads, TCRdb lists one record per CDR3 protein. The data hold about 160,000 distinct CDR3 sequences, with roughly 30% observed a single time. The sample comprised blood, either unsorted or a sorted T cell fraction (not recorded which). These TCRs come from a human donor who was either an allogeneic HSCT recipient or a stem cell or donor lymphocyte infusion donor (not recorded which). It is not recorded whose cells these are; they may come from a transplant donor. The CDR3 runs from the conserved cysteine through the conserved F or W. The D gene is left open where the match is weak. The size of a clone is reported for some rows only, either as once, few or many, or as a class for expanded clones.

>TRBV5-1|-|TRBJ2-5|few
TGCGCCAGCAGCTTGGTTGGCGACAGGCAAGAGACCCAGTACTTC
CASSLVGDRQETQYF
>TRBV27|-|TRBJ1-2|-
TGTGCCAGCAGTTTAAACAGGGACTATGGCTACACCTTC
CASSLNRDYGYTF
>TRBV28|-|TRBJ2-1|few
TGTGCCAGCAGTTCCCCGTATGAGCAGTTCTTC
CASSSPYEQFF
>TRBV20-1|-|TRBJ2-7|-
TGCAGTGCTATAGGACTTAGCTACGAGCAGTACTTC
CSAIGLSYEQYF
>TRBV7-6|-|TRBJ2-4|few
TGTGCCAGCAGCTTAGTCGCCGGAGTTTTAGCCAAAAACATTCAGTACTTC
CASSLVAGVLAKNIQYF
>TRBV6-5|-|TRBJ2-1|-
TGTGCCAGCAGTTACTCAGAGCTCACCTACAATGAGCAGTTCTTC
CASSYSELTYNEQFF
>TRBV28|TRBD1|TRBJ2-7|-
TGTGCCAGCAGTTTTGCCAGGGGGCTCGAGCAGTACTTC
CASSFARGLEQYF
>TRBV6-2/TRBV6-3|-|TRBJ1-2|-
TGTGCCAGCAGTTTCATGCTCCGGGACTCCGCTAACTATGGCTACACCTTC
CASSFMLRDSANYGYTF
>TRBV20-1|-|TRBJ2-4|once
TGCAGTGCTAGAGATCGGCTAAACATTCAGTACTTC
CSARDRLNIQYF
>TRBV20-1|-|TRBJ2-3|-
TGCAGTGCTTTACAGGGAGGTAGCACAGATACGCAGTATTTT
CSALQGGSTDTQYF
>TRBV7-2|-|TRBJ1-6|-
TGTGCCAGCAGCCAGACAGGTGTCATCCACTTT
CASSQTGVIHF
>TRBV10-3|TRBD1|TRBJ2-3|few
TGTGCCATCAGTGAGTCGACAGGGGCAGATACGCAGTATTTT
CAISESTGADTQYF
>TRBV20-1|-|TRBJ2-1|-
TGCAGTGCTAGAGACCCCGCAGCTTCCTACAATGAGCAGTTCTTC
CSARDPAASYNEQFF
>TRBV2|TRBD1|TRBJ2-7|-
TGTGCCGGAGGGACAGGGTGGACAAGCGAGCAGTACTTC
CAGGTGWTSEQYF
>TRBV12-3/TRBV12-4|-|TRBJ2-1|few
TGTGCCAGCAGACTCGACAGGCCCAATGAGCAGTTCTTC
CASRLDRPNEQFF
>TRBV5-6|-|TRBJ2-1|few
TGTGCCAGCAGCTTGTTCTCCTATGGTGAGCAGTTCTTC
CASSLFSYGEQFF
>TRBV5-1|-|TRBJ1-2|-
TGCGCCAGCAGACCCGACGGAGCCTCCTATGGCTACACCTTC
CASRPDGASYGYTF
>TRBV6-2/TRBV6-3|-|TRBJ1-6|few
TGTGCCAGCAGCTACCCGACGTTCTCCTATAATTCACCCCTCCACTTT
CASSYPTFSYNSPLHF
>TRBV12-3/TRBV12-4|-|TRBJ1-5|many
TGTGCCAGCAGTTTCGGACACTCCAATCAGCCCCAGCATTTT
CASSFGHSNQPQHF
>TRBV29-1|-|TRBJ1-3|-
TGCAGCGCTGAAGGCGGGGGAGGCTCTGGAAACACCATATATTTT
CSAEGGGGSGNTIYF
>TRBV4-3|-|TRBJ2-1|-
TGCGCCAGCAGCCAAGATTGGACTGGCGGGACCTCCTACAATGAGCAGTTCTTC
CASSQDWTGGTSYNEQFF
>TRBV29-1|-|TRBJ1-2|-
TGCAGCGTGCCAGACCACTATGGCTACACCTTC
CSVPDHYGYTF
>TRBV6-5|TRBD1|TRBJ1-1|many
TGTGCCAGCAGTTACTCGCCCATTTCGACAGGGGGCACTGAAGCTTTCTTT
CASSYSPISTGGTEAFF
>TRBV12-3/TRBV12-4|-|TRBJ1-6|few
TGTGCCAGCAGTTCTATCGACAGTTATAATTCACCCCTCCACTTT
CASSSIDSYNSPLHF
>TRBV20-1|TRBD1|TRBJ1-4|few
TGCAGTGCTAGAGGGGACAGTGATGAAAAACTGTTTTTT
CSARGDSDEKLFF
>TRBV6-2/TRBV6-3|-|TRBJ2-3|few
TGTGCCACCGCCGGAGATACGCAGTATTTT
CATAGDTQYF
>TRBV20-1|-|TRBJ1-2|many
TGCAGTGCTAGAGCTCAGGACCGTCGGGGCTACACCTTC
CSARAQDRRGYTF
>TRBV18|TRBD1|TRBJ1-2|few
TGTGCTAGCTCACTATCCGGGACAGCAAACTATGGCTACACCTTC
CASSLSGTANYGYTF
>TRBV7-2|-|TRBJ1-1|few
TGTGCCAGCAGCTTAGTACTGACCGCGAACACTGAAGCTTTCTTT
CASSLVLTANTEAFF
>TRBV7-9|TRBD2|TRBJ2-1|few
TGTGCCAGCAGCTTAGCTGGGACTAGCGGGGCCTACAATGAGCAGTTCTTC
CASSLAGTSGAYNEQFF
>TRBV5-4|-|TRBJ2-2|-
TGTGCCAGCAGCCCTTCGACAGGGAGGACCGGGGAGCTGTTTTTT
CASSPSTGRTGELFF
>TRBV12-3/TRBV12-4|-|TRBJ1-2|-
TGTGCCAGCAGTTTAGCCACACCTAGTTGGTGGGCGGTTGGCTACACCTTC
CASSLATPSWWAVGYTF
>TRBV12-3/TRBV12-4|TRBD2|TRBJ2-1|-
TGTGCCAGCAGTTTAGCGAACCGACTAGCGGGAGGTTATGAGCAGTTCTTC
CASSLANRLAGGYEQFF
>TRBV24-1|-|TRBJ2-7|-
TGTGCCACCAGTGATCCAAATGTTTACGAGCAGTACTTC
CATSDPNVYEQYF
>TRBV2|TRBD1|TRBJ2-1|-
TGTGCCAGCAGTCACCCGGGACAGGGCTCCTACAATGAGCAGTTCTTC
CASSHPGQGSYNEQFF
>TRBV5-8|TRBD1|TRBJ1-2|few
TGTGCCACCGGGACAGGGATCGGCTATCGCTACACCTTC
CATGTGIGYRYTF
>TRBV4-3|TRBD2|TRBJ2-1|many
TGCGCCAGCAGCCGGACTAGCGGTTATGAGCAGTTCTTC
CASSRTSGYEQFF
>TRBV7-9|-|TRBJ1-3|-
TGTGCCAGCAGCTTAGCGACGGTTTTTGGAAACACCATATATTTT
CASSLATVFGNTIYF
>TRBV5-1|TRBD1|TRBJ2-1|-
TGCGCCAGCAGATCTACAGGGGGAAACTCCTACAATGAGCAGTTCTTC
CASRSTGGNSYNEQFF
>TRBV12-3/TRBV12-4|-|TRBJ2-5|-
TGTGCCAGCACCCAGGGAGGAACCCAAGAGACCCAGTACTTC
CASTQGGTQETQYF
>TRBV4-3|-|TRBJ1-4|-
TGCGCCAGCAGCCTCGGCCGCGGACGCTTTAATGAAAAACTGTTTTTT
CASSLGRGRFNEKLFF
>TRBV6-6|TRBD1|TRBJ2-3|few
TGTGCCAGCAGAATAGACAGGGGAGGACACACAGATACGCAGTATTTT
CASRIDRGGHTDTQYF
>TRBV20-1|-|TRBJ1-5|many
TGCAGTGCTACAGGGGCCAATCAGCCCCAGCATTTT
CSATGANQPQHF
>TRBV6-6|TRBD1|TRBJ2-7|-
TGTGCCAGCAGTCCTCTAGGGGGCCCTTACGAGCAGTACTTC
CASSPLGGPYEQYF
>TRBV12-3/TRBV12-4|-|TRBJ2-3|few
TGTGCCAGCAGGCCCGGCGGTCATACGCAGTATTTT
CASRPGGHTQYF
>TRBV12-3/TRBV12-4|-|TRBJ1-5|few
TGTGCCAGCAGTTTTAACAGCTTAGATCAGCCCCAGCATTTT
CASSFNSLDQPQHF
>TRBV5-1|-|TRBJ2-3|many
TGCGCCAGCAGCTTGGGGGACTTCACAGATACGCAGTATTTT
CASSLGDFTDTQYF
>TRBV5-1|-|TRBJ2-5|-
TGCGCCAGCAGCTTGGGACAACTCCAAGAGACCCAGTACTTC
CASSLGQLQETQYF
>TRBV5-1|-|TRBJ1-4|many
TGCGCCAGCAGCCAGGACATTTCAACTAATGAAAAACTGTTTTTT
CASSQDISTNEKLFF
>TRBV20-1|-|TRBJ2-1|few
TGCAGTGCTTCGTCGGGACGGTCCTACAATGAGCAGTTCTTC
CSASSGRSYNEQFF
>TRBV12-3/TRBV12-4|-|TRBJ1-2|many
TGTGCCAGCGTAGGGCTAAACTATGGCTACACCTTC
CASVGLNYGYTF
>TRBV15|-|TRBJ1-1|few
TGTGCCACCAGCAGCGCCACAACGCCGGCGGATGAAGCTTTCTTT
CATSSATTPADEAFF
>TRBV12-3/TRBV12-4|-|TRBJ1-5|many
TGTGCCAGCAGTAGTCGACTTTTCAATCAGCCCCAGCATTTT
CASSSRLFNQPQHF
>TRBV10-3|-|TRBJ2-1|few
TGTGCCATCAGTACTCCACAGAGAAATGAGCAGTTCTTC
CAISTPQRNEQFF
>TRBV30|-|TRBJ2-1|-
TGTGCCTGGGGGCGCGACAGAAAGAACAATGAGCAGTTCTTC
CAWGRDRKNNEQFF
>TRBV20-1|TRBD1|TRBJ2-6|-
TGCAGTGCTCGGGACAGGGAATTCTCTGGGGCCAACGTCCTGACTTTC
CSARDREFSGANVLTF